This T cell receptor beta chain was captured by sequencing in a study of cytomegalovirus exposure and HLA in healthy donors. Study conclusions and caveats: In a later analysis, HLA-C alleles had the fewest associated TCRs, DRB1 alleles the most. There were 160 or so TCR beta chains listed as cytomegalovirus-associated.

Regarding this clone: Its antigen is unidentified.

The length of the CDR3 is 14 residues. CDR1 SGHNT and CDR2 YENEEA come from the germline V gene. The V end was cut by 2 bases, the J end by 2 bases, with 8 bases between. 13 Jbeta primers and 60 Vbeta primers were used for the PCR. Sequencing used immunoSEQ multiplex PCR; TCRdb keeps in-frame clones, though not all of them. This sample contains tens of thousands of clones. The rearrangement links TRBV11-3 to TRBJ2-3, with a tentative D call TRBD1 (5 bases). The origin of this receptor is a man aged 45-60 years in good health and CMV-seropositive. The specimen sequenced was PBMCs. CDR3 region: CASSLRGYTDTQYF. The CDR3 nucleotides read TGTGCCAGCAGCTTAAGGGGATACACAGATACGCAGTATTTT.